Below, 3 T cell receptor beta chains from the same sample are listed, as sequenced in a study of identical twins (TCRdb year 2016). The library was obtained by 5' RACE. The listed sequencing device is Illumina HiSeq 2000. The public reads were run again by TCRdb, first through fastp at Q25 and then through MiXCR, and only productive beta chains were kept. Entries that share a CDR3 protein sequence are merged under the most common genes and DNA. Present in this sample are over 600,000 distinct CDR3 sequences, approximately 22% of which were seen just once. The ten most abundant clones make up approximately 4.5% of the sample. The same data also went into a second study, on T cells expressing NK-cell markers.

The sample taken for sequencing was PBMCs. Receptor source: a woman between 18 and 29 years old in good health.

This clonotype was observed a few times. The chain links TRBV12-3 or TRBV12-4 to TRBJ1-1, with 8 bases fitting TRBD1. J was trimmed by 6 bases and V by 6 bases; bases with no gene match: 9. The CDR3 extends over 14 amino acids. DNA for the CDR3: TGTGCCAGCAGAGTAGCCGGGACAGGCCCTGAAGCTTTCTTT. Translated, it gives CASRVAGTGPEAFF.

The V call is TRBV6-1, the J call TRBJ2-3; maybe TRBD2 (5 bases). CDR1 MNHNS and CDR2 SASEGT come from the germline V gene. CDR3 size: 15 residues. V lost 5 bases and J 0 bases, leaving 12 bases between the germline ends. In DNA form, the CDR3 reads TGTGCCAGCAGTCCTCCCGGGGTTAGCACAGATACGCAGTATTTT. Translating gives CASSPPGVSTDTQYF.

V is TRBV13 and J is TRBJ1-2; D remains ambiguous. V lost 2 bases and J 6 bases, leaving 10 bases between the germline ends. The germline V gene has CDR1 PRHDT and CDR2 FYEKMQ (reference sequence). The CDR3 spans 13 residues. Written as DNA, the CDR3 is TGTGCCAGCAGCTTAAGAGATTTCGATGGCTACACCTTC. It specifies CASSLRDFDGYTF. The full variable domain, its missing parts supplied by reference TRBV13 and TRBJ1-2, is AAGVIQSPRHLIKEKRETATLKCYPIPRHDTVYWYQQGPGQDPQFLISFYEKMQSDKGSIPDRFSAQQFSDYHSELNMSSLELGDSALYFCASSLRDFDGYTFGSGTRLTVV.